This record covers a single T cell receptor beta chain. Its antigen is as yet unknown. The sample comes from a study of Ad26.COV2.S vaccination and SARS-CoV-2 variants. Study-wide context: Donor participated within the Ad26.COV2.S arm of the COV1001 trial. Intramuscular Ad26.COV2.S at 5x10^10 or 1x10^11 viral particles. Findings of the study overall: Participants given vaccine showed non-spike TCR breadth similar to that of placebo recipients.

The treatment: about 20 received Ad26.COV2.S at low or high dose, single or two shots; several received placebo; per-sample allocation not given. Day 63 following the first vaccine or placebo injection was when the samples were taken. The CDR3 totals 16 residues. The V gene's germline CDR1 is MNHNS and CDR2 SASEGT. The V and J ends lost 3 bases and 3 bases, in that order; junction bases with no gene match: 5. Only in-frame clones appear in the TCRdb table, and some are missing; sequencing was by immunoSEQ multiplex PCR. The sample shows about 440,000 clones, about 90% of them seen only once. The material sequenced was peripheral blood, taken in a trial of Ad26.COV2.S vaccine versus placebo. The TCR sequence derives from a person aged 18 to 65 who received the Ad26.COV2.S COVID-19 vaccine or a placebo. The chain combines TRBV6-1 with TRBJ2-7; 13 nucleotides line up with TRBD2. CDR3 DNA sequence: TGTGCCAGCAGTGAGACGGGACTAGCGGGGATCTACGAGCAGTACTTC. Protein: CASSETGLAGIYEQYF.